The 9 T cell receptor beta chains below come from one sample, sequenced in a study of T-cell reconstitution after alpha-beta-depleted transplantation in children. During its preparation, the TCRbeta library received unique molecular identifiers. Each CDR3 protein gets one entry after TCRdb re-called the PCR reads with MiXCR. The table lists over 300,000 distinct CDR3 sequences, 10% of them singletons. The sample in question was PBMCs from the stem cell graft donor, obtained from the stem cell graft. The receptors here all came from a human donor who donated a stem cell graft to a child with acute lymphoblastic leukemia.

This chain joins TRBV11-2 and TRBJ1-1, with D perhaps TRBD1 (6 bases). The germline V gene encodes CDR1 SGHAT and CDR2 FQNNGV. Deletions cut 5 bases from V and 6 bases from J, with 28 bases between. The CDR3 has 18 amino acids. The CDR3 reads CASSPSRGGWGGLAEAFF. The CDR3, as DNA: TGTGCCAGCAGCCCTTCAAGGGGGGGTTGGGGAGGTCTGGCTGAAGCTTTCTTT.

This rearrangement joins TRBV4-2 to TRBJ1-5; no definite D call. Germline V gene lookup returns CDR1 LGHNA and CDR2 YNFKEQ. CDR3 length: 13 residues. Trimming pared 4 bases from V and 7 bases from J, leaving 11 bases between. This chain's CDR3 is CASSLNTGQPQHF. As DNA, the CDR3 is TGTGCCAGCAGCCTTAACACGGGGCAGCCCCAGCATTTT.

The V call is TRBV4-3, the J call TRBJ2-1, with D possibly being TRBD2 (6 bases). The germline CDR1 and CDR2 sequences are LGHNA and YSLEER. V dropped 4 bases and J dropped 4 bases, with 14 bases sitting between them. The CDR3 length is 15 residues. The DNA for the CDR3 is TGCGCCAGCAGCCGAGGCATTGGGGGGTACAATGAGCAGTTCTTC. Amino acid sequence: CASSRGIGGYNEQFF.

J is TRBJ1-1 and V is TRBV5-6; tentatively, D is TRBD1 (5 bases). The V gene's germline CDR1 is SGHDT and CDR2 YYEEEE. The CDR3 is made up of 17 amino acids. V lost 0 bases to trimming and J lost 0 bases, with 15 bases between them. The CDR3 here is CASSLGASWGVNTEAFF. The CDR3 nucleotides are TGTGCCAGCAGCTTGGGGGCGAGTTGGGGGGTGAACACTGAAGCTTTCTTT.

This clonotype was recorded a few times. Compared with germline, one end of the junction differs, possibly owing to a read error. The rearrangement joins TRBV5-4 to TRBJ1-6, with D unresolved. This CDR3 region has 19 residues. CDR1 is SGHNT, CDR2 YYREEE, per germline (reference sequence). The CDR3 here is CASRLGYEGGRSYNSPLHF. CDR3 coding DNA: TGTGCCAGCAGGTTGGGGTATGAGGGAGGACGCTCCTATAATTCACCCCTCCACTTT.

This clonotype has more than one count but fewer than ten. The V and J genes are TRBV7-2 and TRBJ1-6; tentatively, D is TRBD1 (6 bases). The ends were cut back, 2 bases at V and 9 bases at J, with 11 bases in the middle. CDR3 length equals 14 residues. Per the germline V gene, CDR1 is SGHTA and CDR2 is FQGNSA. The CDR3 sequence: CASSLYGGFSPLHF. The CDR3 DNA follows: TGTGCCAGCAGCTTATACGGGGGCTTTTCACCCCTCCACTTT.

There are a few counts of this clonotype. The CDR3 DNA reads TGTGCCAGCAGCCCGCCTTCCGGCGGGGGGAATGAGCAGTTCTTC. Encoded protein: CASSPPSGGGNEQFF. The V and J genes are TRBV7-9 and TRBJ2-1; 8 nucleotides line up with TRBD2. V dropped 5 bases and J dropped 7; count of bases not matched to a gene: 10. The CDR3 has 15 residues. Germline V gene lookup returns CDR1 SEHNR and CDR2 FQNEAQ (reference sequence).

The rearrangement uses TRBV6-2 or TRBV6-3 and TRBJ1-5; D perhaps matches TRBD1 (6 bases). CDR3 length equals 14 residues. The germline V gene has CDR1 MNHEY and CDR2 SVGEGT. Trimming cost V 7 bases and J 4 bases, with 14 bases left between them. The CDR3 DNA follows: TGTGCCAGCACGATGGGACAAGATAATCAGCCCCAGCATTTT. Protein product: CASTMGQDNQPQHF.

This clonotype showed up just a few times. V is TRBV27 and J is TRBJ2-7; TRBD2 matches 11 bases. CDR1 and CDR2 from the germline V gene are MNHEY and SMNVEV (reference sequence). The length of the CDR3 is 16 residues. Losses at the gene ends were 4 bases for V and 6 bases for J; bases not matched to a gene: 11. CDR3 bases: TGTGCCAGCAGTTCCCCCCCAACTAGCGGGAGTAGCGAGCAGTACTTC. It specifies CASSSPPTSGSSEQYF.